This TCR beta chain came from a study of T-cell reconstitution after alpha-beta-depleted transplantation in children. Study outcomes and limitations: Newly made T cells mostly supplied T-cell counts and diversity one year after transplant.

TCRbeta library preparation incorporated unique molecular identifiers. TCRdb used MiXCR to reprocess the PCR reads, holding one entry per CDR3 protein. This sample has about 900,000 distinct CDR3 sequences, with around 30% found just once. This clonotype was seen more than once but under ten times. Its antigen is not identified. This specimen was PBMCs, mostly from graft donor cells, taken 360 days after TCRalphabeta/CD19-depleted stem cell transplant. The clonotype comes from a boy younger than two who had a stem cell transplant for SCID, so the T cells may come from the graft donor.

The CDR3 DNA follows: TGCAGCGCCGCGGGACAGGGACGAACGGATGAGCAGTACTTC. This sequence encodes CSAAGQGRTDEQYF. The rearrangement joins TRBV29-1 to TRBJ2-7; 9 nucleotides agree with TRBD1. The CDR3 is 14 amino acids. Germline loops: CDR1 SQVTM, CDR2 ANQGSEA. V lost 7 bases and J lost 7; bases outside the gene matches: 14.